The sequence of this TCR beta chain was determined in a study of cytomegalovirus exposure and HLA in healthy donors. 60 Vbeta and 13 Jbeta primers were used in PCR. TCRdb's copy holds only in-frame clones and misses some; the assay was immunoSEQ multiplex PCR. The table lists more than 90,000 clones, approximately 71% of them singletons, with roughly 2.6% in the top ten. Remarks on this clone: Its matching antigen is unknown.

The V and J ends lost 0 bases and 1 base respectively, with 10 bases between them. The CDR3 runs to 15 residues. CDR1 SGHDT and CDR2 YYEEEE come from the germline V gene. Study results and limitations: TCR beta V segments were, for the most part, productive about 87% or about 30% of the time in an earlier analysis. V segments that were indistinguishable, TRBV6-2 and TRBV6-3 among them, were omitted from analysis.

Among the donors, all were healthy bone marrow donors. Sequenced sample: PBMCs. This receptor was obtained from a man aged 50 to 60 in good health and CMV-seronegative. The chain is built from TRBV5-6 and TRBJ1-2; unclear D gene. Here the CDR3 reads CASSLGVRLNYGYTF. CDR3 nucleotide sequence: TGTGCCAGCAGCTTGGGGGTCAGGCTTAACTATGGCTACACCTTC.